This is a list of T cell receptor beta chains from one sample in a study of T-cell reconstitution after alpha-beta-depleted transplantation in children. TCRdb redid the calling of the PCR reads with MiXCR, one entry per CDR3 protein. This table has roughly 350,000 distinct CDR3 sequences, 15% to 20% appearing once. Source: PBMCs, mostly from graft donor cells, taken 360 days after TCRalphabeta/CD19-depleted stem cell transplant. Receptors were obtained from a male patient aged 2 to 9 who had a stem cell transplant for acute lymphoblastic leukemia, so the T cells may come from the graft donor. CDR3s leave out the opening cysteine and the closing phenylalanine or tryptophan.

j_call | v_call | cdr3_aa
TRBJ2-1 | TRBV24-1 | ATGNLVGANNEQF
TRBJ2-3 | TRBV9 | ASEGQSTDTQY
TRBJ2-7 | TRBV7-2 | ASSLGIDYEQY
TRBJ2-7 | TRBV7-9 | ASSSTETDKGAYEQY
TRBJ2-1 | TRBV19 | ASSILSGGYNEQF
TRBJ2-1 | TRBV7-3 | ASSLTYGGGNEQF
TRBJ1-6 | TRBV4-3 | ASSQEDSFSYNSPLH
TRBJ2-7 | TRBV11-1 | ASSIRQGKSYEQY
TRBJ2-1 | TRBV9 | ASSVESYNEQF
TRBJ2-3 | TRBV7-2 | ASSLRLAGAADTQY
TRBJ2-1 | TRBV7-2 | ASSTQGMDNEQF
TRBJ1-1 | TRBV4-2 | ASSQGGGATEAF
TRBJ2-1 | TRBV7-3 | ASSLIFGEQF
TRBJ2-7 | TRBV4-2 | ASSQDRPPASLYEQY
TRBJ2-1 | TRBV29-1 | SIGQSSPDEQF
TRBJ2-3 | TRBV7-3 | ASSLKRSAGGITDTQY
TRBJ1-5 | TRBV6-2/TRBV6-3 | ASVTANSNQPQH
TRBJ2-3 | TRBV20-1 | SAQKIAGGSRTQY
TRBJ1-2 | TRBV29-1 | SGKTGNYGYT
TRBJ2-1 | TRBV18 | ASSAGTSGYMSSYNEQF
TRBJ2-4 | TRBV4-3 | ASSQDFTGNIQY
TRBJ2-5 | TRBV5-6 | ASSLLTLSTGGLETQY
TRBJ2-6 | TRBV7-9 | ASSLGDGSGANVLT
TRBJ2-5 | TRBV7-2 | ASSLGRAGYQETQY
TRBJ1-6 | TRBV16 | ASSPRGNYNSPLH